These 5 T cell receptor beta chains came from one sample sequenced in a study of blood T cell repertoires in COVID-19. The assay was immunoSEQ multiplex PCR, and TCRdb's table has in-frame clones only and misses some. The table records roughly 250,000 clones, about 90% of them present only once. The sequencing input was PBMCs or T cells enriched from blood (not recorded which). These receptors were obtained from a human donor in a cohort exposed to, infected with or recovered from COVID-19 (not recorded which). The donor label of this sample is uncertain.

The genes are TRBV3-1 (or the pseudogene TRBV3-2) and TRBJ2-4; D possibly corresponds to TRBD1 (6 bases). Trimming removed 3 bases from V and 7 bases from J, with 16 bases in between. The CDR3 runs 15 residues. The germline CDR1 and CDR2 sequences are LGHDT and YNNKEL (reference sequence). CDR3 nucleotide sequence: TGTGCCAGCAGCCAGGGAGACAGGACAAAGAACATTCAGTACTTC. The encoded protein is CASSQGDRTKNIQYF.

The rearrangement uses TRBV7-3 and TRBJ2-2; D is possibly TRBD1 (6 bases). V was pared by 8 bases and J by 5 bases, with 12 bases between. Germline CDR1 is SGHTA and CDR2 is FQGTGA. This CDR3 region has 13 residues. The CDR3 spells CASPGQLTGELFF. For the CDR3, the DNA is TGTGCCAGCCCCGGACAGTTGACCGGGGAGCTGTTTTTT.

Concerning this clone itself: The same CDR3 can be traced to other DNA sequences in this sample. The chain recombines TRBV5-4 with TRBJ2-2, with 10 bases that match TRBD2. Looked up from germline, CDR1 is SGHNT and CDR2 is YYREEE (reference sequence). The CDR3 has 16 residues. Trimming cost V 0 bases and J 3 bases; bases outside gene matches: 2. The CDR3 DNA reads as TGTGCCAGCAGCTTGGGACTAGCGGGTGACACCGGGGAGCTGTTTTTT. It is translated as CASSLGLAGDTGELFF.

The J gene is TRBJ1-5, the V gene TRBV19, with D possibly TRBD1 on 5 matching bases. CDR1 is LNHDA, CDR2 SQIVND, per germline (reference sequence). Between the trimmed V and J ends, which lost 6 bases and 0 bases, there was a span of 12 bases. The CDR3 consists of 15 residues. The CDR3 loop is CASRVGGGSNQPQHF. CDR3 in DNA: TGTGCCAGTAGGGTCGGGGGGGGTAGCAATCAGCCCCAGCATTTT. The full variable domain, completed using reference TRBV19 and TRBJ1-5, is DGGITQSPKYLFRKEGQNVTLSCEQNLNHDAMYWYRQDPGQGLRLIYYSQIVNDFQKGDIAEGYSVSREKKESFPLTVTSAQKNPTAFYLCASRVGGGSNQPQHFGDGTRLSIL.

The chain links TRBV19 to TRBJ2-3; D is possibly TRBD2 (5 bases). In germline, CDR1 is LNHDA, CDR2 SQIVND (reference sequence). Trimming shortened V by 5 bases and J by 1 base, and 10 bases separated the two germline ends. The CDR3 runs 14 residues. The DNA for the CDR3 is TGTGCCAGTAGTCCGTGGACTGGCACAGATACGCAGTATTTT. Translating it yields CASSPWTGTDTQYF.